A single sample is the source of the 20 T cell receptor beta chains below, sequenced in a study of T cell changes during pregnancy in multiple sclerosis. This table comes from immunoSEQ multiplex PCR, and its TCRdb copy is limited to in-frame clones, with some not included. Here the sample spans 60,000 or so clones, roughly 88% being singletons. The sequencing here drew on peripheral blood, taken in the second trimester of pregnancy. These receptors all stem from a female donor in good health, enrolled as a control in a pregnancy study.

In DNA, the CDR3 is TGCAGCGTTCACGCGGGATGGAACACTGAAGCTTTCTTT. Translation: CSVHAGWNTEAFF. This chain connects TRBV29-1 to TRBJ1-1; D call uncertain. The CDR3 totals 13 residues. Trimming removed 5 bases from V and 1 base from J, with 11 bases in between. CDR1 and CDR2 from the germline V gene are SQVTM and ANQGSEA. The full variable domain, completed using reference TRBV29-1 and TRBJ1-1, is SAVISQKPSRDICQRGTSLTIQCQVDSQVTMMFWYRQQPGQSLTLIATANQGSEATYESGFVIDKFPISRPNLTFSTLTVSNMSPEDSSIYLCSVHAGWNTEAFFGQGTRLTVV.

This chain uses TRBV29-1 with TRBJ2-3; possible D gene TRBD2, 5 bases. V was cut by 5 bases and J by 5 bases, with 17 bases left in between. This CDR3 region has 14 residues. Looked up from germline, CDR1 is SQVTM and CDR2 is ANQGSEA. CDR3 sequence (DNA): TGCAGCGTTTCCGACCCCGGAGGCAGAGATACGCAGTATTTT. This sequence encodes CSVSDPGGRDTQYF.

The DNA of the CDR3 is TGTGCCAGCAGGCAGACAGGGATCGTCGTCAATGAGCAGTTCTTC. This translates into CASRQTGIVVNEQFF. The V gene is TRBV6-5, the J gene TRBJ2-1; 7 nucleotides align to TRBD1. The CDR3 spans 15 residues. With 6 bases clipped from V and 6 bases from J, the junction kept 11 bases outside the gene matches. CDR1 is MNHEY, CDR2 SVGAGI, per germline.

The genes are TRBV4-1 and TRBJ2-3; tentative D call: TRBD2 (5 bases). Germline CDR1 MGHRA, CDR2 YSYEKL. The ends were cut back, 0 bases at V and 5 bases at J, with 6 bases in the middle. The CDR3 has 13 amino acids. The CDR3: CASSQDRGDTQYF. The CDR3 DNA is TGCGCCAGCAGCCAAGATCGGGGAGATACGCAGTATTTT.

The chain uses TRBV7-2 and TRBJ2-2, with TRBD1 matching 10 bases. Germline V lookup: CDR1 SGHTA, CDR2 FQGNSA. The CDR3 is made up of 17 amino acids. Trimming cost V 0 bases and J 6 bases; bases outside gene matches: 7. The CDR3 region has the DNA TGTGCCAGCAGCTTAGCGTCACCGGGACAGGGGTCCGGGGAGCTGTTTTTT. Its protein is CASSLASPGQGSGELFF.

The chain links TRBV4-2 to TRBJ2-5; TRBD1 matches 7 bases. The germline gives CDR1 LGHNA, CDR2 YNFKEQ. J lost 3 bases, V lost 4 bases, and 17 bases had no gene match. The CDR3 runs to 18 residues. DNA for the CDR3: TGTGCCAGCAGCCGTGTAAGACGGCGACAGGGTTGGAAAGAGACCCAGTACTTC. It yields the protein CASSRVRRRQGWKETQYF.

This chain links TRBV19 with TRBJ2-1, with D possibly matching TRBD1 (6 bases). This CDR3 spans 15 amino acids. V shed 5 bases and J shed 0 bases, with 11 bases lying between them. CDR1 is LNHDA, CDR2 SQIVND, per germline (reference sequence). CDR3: CASSSDRSSYNEQFF. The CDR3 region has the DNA TGTGCCAGTAGTTCCGACAGGTCCTCCTACAATGAGCAGTTCTTC.

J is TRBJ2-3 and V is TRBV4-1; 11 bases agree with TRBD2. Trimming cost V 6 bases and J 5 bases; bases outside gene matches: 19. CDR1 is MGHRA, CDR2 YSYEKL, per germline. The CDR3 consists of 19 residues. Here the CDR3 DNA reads TGCGCCAGCAGTACCAATATGGTAGCGGGAGGGCGGGTGGAAGATACGCAGTATTTT. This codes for CASSTNMVAGGRVEDTQYF.

DNA for the CDR3: TGTGCCAGCAGCTTAGTGGCGGGAGGCTACAATGAGCAGTTCTTC. Its protein product is CASSLVAGGYNEQFF. The chain joins TRBV7-9 to TRBJ2-1; TRBD2 aligns across 8 bases. V gave up 1 base and J gave up 3 bases; unmatched junction bases: 2. The CDR3 loop spans 15 amino acids. Germline values: CDR1 SEHNR, CDR2 FQNEAQ (reference sequence).

The CDR3 nucleotides are TGTGCCAGCAGCCAAGGGGAGGAAACCGGGGAGCTGTTTTTT. This codes for CASSQGEETGELFF. V usage is TRBV4-2 and J usage is TRBJ2-2; the D gene is possibly TRBD2 (6 bases). CDR1 LGHNA and CDR2 YNFKEQ come from the germline V gene. V was trimmed by 1 base and J by 5 bases, leaving 8 bases between them. The CDR3 is made up of 14 amino acids.

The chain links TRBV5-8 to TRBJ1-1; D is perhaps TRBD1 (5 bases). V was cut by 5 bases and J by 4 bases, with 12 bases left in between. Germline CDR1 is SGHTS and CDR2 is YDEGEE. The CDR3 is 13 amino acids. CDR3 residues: CASRRHGGTEAFF. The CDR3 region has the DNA TGTGCCAGCAGACGACACGGGGGCACTGAAGCTTTCTTT. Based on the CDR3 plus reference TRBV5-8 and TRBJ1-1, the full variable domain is EAGVTQSPTHLIKTRGQQATLRCSPISGHTSVYWYQQALGLGLQFLLWYDEGEERNRGNFPPRFSGRQFPNYSSELNVNALELEDSALYLCASRRHGGTEAFFGQGTRLTVV.

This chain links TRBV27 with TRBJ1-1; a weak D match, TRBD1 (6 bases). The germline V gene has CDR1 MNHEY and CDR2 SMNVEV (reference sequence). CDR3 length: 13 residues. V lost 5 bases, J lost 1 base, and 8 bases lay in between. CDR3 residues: CASSVGGNTEAFF. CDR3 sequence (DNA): TGTGCCAGCAGTGTAGGGGGGAACACTGAAGCTTTCTTT.

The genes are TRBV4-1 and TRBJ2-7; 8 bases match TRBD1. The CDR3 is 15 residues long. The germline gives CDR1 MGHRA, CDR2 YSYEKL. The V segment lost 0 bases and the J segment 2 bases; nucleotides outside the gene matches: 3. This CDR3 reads CASSQEPTGAYEQYF. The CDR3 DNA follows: TGCGCCAGCAGCCAAGAACCGACAGGGGCCTACGAGCAGTACTTC.

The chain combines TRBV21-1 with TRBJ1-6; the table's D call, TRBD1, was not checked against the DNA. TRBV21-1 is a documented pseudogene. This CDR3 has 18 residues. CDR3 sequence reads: CASSKHTVRPIMDSPLHF. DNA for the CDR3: TGTGCCAGCAGCAAGCACACAGTCCGGCCAATAATGGATTCACCCCTCCACTTT.

CDR3 amino acids: CASKRATVWNEQYF. The DNA for the CDR3 is TGTGCCAGCAAGCGGGCAACAGTCTGGAACGAGCAGTACTTC. The V gene is TRBV6-5, the J gene TRBJ2-7; weak D call: TRBD2 (6 bases). The ends were cut back, 7 bases at V and 5 bases at J, with 18 bases in the middle. The CDR3 has 14 amino acids. The germline CDR1 and CDR2 sequences are MNHEY and SVGAGI.

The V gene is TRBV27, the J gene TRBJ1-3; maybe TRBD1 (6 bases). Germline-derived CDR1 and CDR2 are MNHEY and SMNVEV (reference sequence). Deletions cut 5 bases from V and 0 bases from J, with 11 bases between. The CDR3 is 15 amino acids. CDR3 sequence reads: CASSRGGSSGNTIYF. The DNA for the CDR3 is TGTGCCAGCAGTAGGGGGGGGAGCTCTGGAAACACCATATATTTT.

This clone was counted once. For the CDR3, the DNA is TGCGCCAGCAGCGGGCTTCAGGGTTCCTACGAGCAGTACTTC. Translating gives CASSGLQGSYEQYF. The chain uses TRBV5-1 and TRBJ2-7; D possibly corresponds to TRBD1 (5 bases). The germline gives CDR1 SGHRS, CDR2 YFSETQ. Deletions cut 4 bases from V and 1 base from J, with 12 bases between. This CDR3 comprises 14 residues.

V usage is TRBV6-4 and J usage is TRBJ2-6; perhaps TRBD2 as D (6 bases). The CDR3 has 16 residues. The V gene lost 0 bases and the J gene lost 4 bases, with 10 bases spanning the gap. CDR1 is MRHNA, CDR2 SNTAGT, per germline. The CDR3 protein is CASSDSGGRGANVLTF. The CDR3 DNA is TGTGCCAGCAGTGACTCTGGGGGGAGGGGGGCCAACGTCCTGACTTTC.

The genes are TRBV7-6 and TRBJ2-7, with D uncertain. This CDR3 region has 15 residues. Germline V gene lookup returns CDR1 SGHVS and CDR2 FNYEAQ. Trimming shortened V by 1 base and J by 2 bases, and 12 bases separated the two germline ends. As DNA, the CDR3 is TGTGCCAGCAGCTTAGAGTCCGCCCCAGCCTACGAGCAGTACTTC. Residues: CASSLESAPAYEQYF.

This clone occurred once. The CDR3 DNA follows: TGTGCCAGCAGTCCCCCGAACAGCAATGAGCAGTTCTTC. It encodes CASSPPNSNEQFF. The genes are TRBV27 and TRBJ2-1, with unresolved D. CDR3 size: 13 residues. Trimming removed 5 bases at V and 6 bases at J, with 11 bases between. The V gene's germline CDR1 is MNHEY and CDR2 SMNVEV (reference sequence).